The 25 T cell receptor beta chains below come from one sample, sequenced in a study of shared clonotypes between healthy human individuals. Using immunoSEQ multiplex PCR, the repertoire was profiled, and TCRdb retains in-frame clones only, with some absent. The repertoire holds fewer than 550,000 clones, with approximately 79% as singletons. The sample comprised PBMCs. These receptors were obtained from a middle-aged woman in good health. Some clones in this sample may be carry-over from other donors' samples.

The rearrangement links TRBV18 to TRBJ2-7, with 14 positions matching TRBD2. CDR3 length equals 16 residues. V trimming: 2 bases; J trimming: 7 bases; junction bases outside the gene matches: 7. In germline, CDR1 is KGHSH, CDR2 LQKENI. The chain's CDR3 is CASSPRGLAGEGEQYF. The CDR3 nucleotides read TGTGCCAGCTCACCAAGGGGACTAGCGGGAGAAGGGGAGCAGTACTTC.

The rearrangement links TRBV7-3 to TRBJ2-2, with D unclear. Trimming removed 0 bases at V and 6 bases at J, with 8 bases between. This CDR3 has 14 residues. The germline CDR1 and CDR2 sequences are SGHTA and FQGTGA. The CDR3 reads CASSLTLLAGELFF. CDR3 nucleotide sequence: TGTGCCAGCAGCTTAACGTTATTGGCCGGGGAGCTGTTTTTT.

Here the CDR3 DNA reads TGCGCCAGCAGCCAAGATCTGGCGGGAGGGGGGACCGGGGAGCTGTTTTTT. Its protein product is CASSQDLAGGGTGELFF. The gene calls are TRBV4-3 and TRBJ2-2; 9 nucleotides agree with TRBD2. The CDR3 loop spans 17 amino acids. The ends lost 0 bases at V and 5 bases at J; junction bases unmatched: 7. Looked up from germline, CDR1 is LGHNA and CDR2 is YSLEER.

This clone was seen only a few times. The chain combines TRBV29-1 with TRBJ1-1; TRBD1 matches 10 bases. Germline loops: CDR1 SQVTM, CDR2 ANQGSEA. Losses at the gene ends were 7 bases for V and 3 bases for J; bases not matched to a gene: 5. The CDR3 extends over 13 amino acids. CDR3 nucleotides: TGCAGCGGGAGGACAGGGGGAGACACTGAAGCTTTCTTT. As protein: CSGRTGGDTEAFF.

The V gene is TRBV19, the J gene TRBJ2-2; D gene unclear. Trimming removed 0 bases at V and 4 bases at J, with 18 bases between. Germline lookup yields CDR1 LNHDA and CDR2 SQIVND (reference sequence). The CDR3 loop spans 18 amino acids. As DNA, the CDR3 is TGTGCCAGTAGTATAGATCCCTCCGAACCCGGAGCCACCGGGGAGCTGTTTTTT. Its protein is CASSIDPSEPGATGELFF.

This rearrangement joins TRBV10-3 to TRBJ1-5; 10 nucleotides align to TRBD1. The CDR3 totals 15 residues. The V gene's germline CDR1 is ENHRY and CDR2 SYGVKD. J was trimmed by 5 bases and V by 3 bases; bases with no gene match: 4. The CDR3 region is CAISDTGTGDQPQHF. The CDR3, as DNA: TGTGCCATCAGTGATACCGGGACAGGGGATCAGCCCCAGCATTTT.

The chain joins TRBV4-3 to TRBJ1-4, with 8 bases fitting TRBD1. Unmatched junction bases numbered 1, after V lost 3 bases and J lost 4 bases. This CDR3 has 14 residues. Per the germline V gene, CDR1 is LGHNA and CDR2 is YSLEER. CDR3: CASSQGQVNEKLFF. The CDR3 coding sequence is TGCGCCAGCAGCCAGGGACAGGTTAATGAAAAACTGTTTTTT.

There are a few counts of this clone. V and J are TRBV30 and TRBJ1-1; D call uncertain. Per the germline V gene, CDR1 is GTSNPN and CDR2 is SVGIG (reference sequence). CDR3 length: 13 amino acids. V dropped 5 bases and J dropped 1 base, with 11 bases sitting between them. CDR3 nucleotide sequence: TGTGCCTGGGGGATGGGTGGGAACACTGAAGCTTTCTTT. Translation gives CAWGMGGNTEAFF.

The chain has TRBV10-2 and TRBJ2-5, with D tentatively TRBD2 (5 bases). Trimming took off 10 bases at V and 4 bases at J, with 19 bases between the two ends. The CDR3 has 14 residues. CDR1 is WSHSY and CDR2 is SAAADI in the germline V gene. The CDR3 here is CATAELGYGETQYF. DNA for the CDR3: TGCGCCACCGCGGAACTAGGGTATGGAGAGACCCAGTACTTC.

The chain employs TRBV28 and TRBJ2-2; D unclear. The germline V and J ends were trimmed by 3 bases and 6 bases, with 5 bases remaining between them. CDR3 length: 12 amino acids. Germline V gene sequence: CDR1 MDHEN, CDR2 SYDVKM. The CDR3 protein is CASSFGAGELFF. As DNA, the CDR3 is TGTGCCAGCAGTTTTGGGGCCGGGGAGCTGTTTTTT.

This chain links TRBV30 with TRBJ2-5; possibly TRBD2 for D (5 bases). This CDR3 is built from 17 residues. Trimming took 1 base from V and 11 from J, leaving 29 bases between them. CDR1 is GTSNPN, CDR2 SVGIG, per germline (reference sequence). Here the CDR3 DNA reads TGTGCCTGGAGTGGCCGGACGGCGGGCTATAAATCGGATGAGCAGTACTTC. This gives the protein CAWSGRTAGYKSDEQYF.

V gene TRBV16 combines with J gene TRBJ1-2; possibly TRBD1 for D (5 bases). V gave up 0 bases and J gave up 7 bases, with 15 bases separating them. The V gene's germline CDR1 is KGHSY and CDR2 FQNENV. This CDR3 is 15 amino acids long. CDR3 sequence: CASSQSRDAGGGYTF. In nucleotides, the CDR3 is TGTGCCAGCAGCCAATCGAGGGACGCCGGGGGTGGCTACACCTTC. The variable domain in full, completed from reference TRBV16 and TRBJ1-2, reads GEEVAQTPKHLVRGEGQKAKLYCAPIKGHSYVFWYQQVLKNEFKFLISFQNENVFDETGMPKERFSAKCLPNSPCSLEIQATKLEDSAVYFCASSQSRDAGGGYTFGSGTRLTVV.

This chain connects TRBV5-1 to TRBJ2-2; TRBD1 is a possible D gene (5 bases). In germline, CDR1 is SGHRS, CDR2 YFSETQ. V was trimmed by 6 bases and J by 0 bases, leaving 9 bases between them. The CDR3 spans 14 residues. The CDR3 DNA is TGCGCCAGCACCCGACAGACGAACACCGGGGAGCTGTTTTTT. Amino acids: CASTRQTNTGELFF.

The V and J genes are TRBV18 and TRBJ2-1; 10 bases match TRBD2. The J segment lost 15 bases and the V segment lost 3 bases, leaving 20 bases of the junction unmatched. The CDR3 is 17 residues long. Germline CDR1 is KGHSH and CDR2 is LQKENI. CDR3 region: CASSPPQREGRGRGGFF. Written as DNA, the CDR3 is TGTGCCAGCTCACCTCCCCAGCGGGAGGGCCGGGGCCGAGGCGGGTTCTTC.

This clone came up a few times. The V gene is TRBV10-3, the J gene TRBJ1-1, with D perhaps TRBD1 (5 bases). This CDR3 comprises 13 residues. Germline V gene sequence: CDR1 ENHRY, CDR2 SYGVKD. Between the trimmed V and J ends, which lost 4 bases and 7 bases, there was a span of 13 bases. The CDR3 coding sequence is TGTGCCATCAGTGGAAGGGGCAGTATTGAAGCTTTCTTT. As protein: CAISGRGSIEAFF.

Of note for this clone: Other DNA variants within this sample encode the same CDR3. The rearrangement uses TRBV6-4 and TRBJ2-6; D gene uncertain. Trimming cost V 0 bases and J 0 bases, with 3 bases left between them. There are 15 residues in the CDR3. Germline CDR1 reads MRHNA; CDR2 reads SNTAGT. CDR3 in DNA: TGTGCCAGCAGTGACTCTAGCTCTGGGGCCAACGTCCTGACTTTC. Translation gives CASSDSSSGANVLTF.

J is TRBJ2-1 and V is TRBV6-5, with 8 bases that match TRBD1. With 0 bases clipped from V and 8 bases from J, the junction kept 6 bases outside the gene matches. The germline gives CDR1 MNHEY, CDR2 SVGAGI. The CDR3 is made up of 15 amino acids. Here the CDR3 DNA reads TGTGCCAGCAGTTACTCGAGGACAGGGACCTATGAGCAGTTCTTC. Translation gives CASSYSRTGTYEQFF.

V is TRBV7-2 and J is TRBJ2-1; D possibly uses TRBD1 or TRBD2 (6 bases each). The germline V gene encodes CDR1 SGHTA and CDR2 FQGNSA. V was cut by 4 bases and J by 5 bases, with 18 bases left in between. This CDR3 has 16 amino acids. The CDR3 DNA reads TGTGCCAGCAGCTCCACGGGGGCAGGTGTGGACAATGAGCAGTTCTTC. This encodes CASSSTGAGVDNEQFF.

The chain carries TRBV6-1 and TRBJ1-4, with D possibly matching TRBD1 (5 bases). The CDR3 has 15 residues. Germline loops: CDR1 MNHNS, CDR2 SASEGT. V was trimmed by 10 bases and J by 10 bases, leaving 25 bases between them. CDR3 amino acids: CAISSRQGSMVKLFF. Here the CDR3 DNA reads TGTGCCATCTCCAGCCGTCAGGGTTCAATGGTAAAACTGTTTTTT.

This clone was recorded once. The rearrangement joins TRBV28 to TRBJ1-2, with TRBD1 matching over 9 bases. Germline trimming cut 5 bases from V and 5 bases from J; bases unmatched to any gene: 6. This CDR3 comprises 14 residues. Germline CDR1 is MDHEN and CDR2 is SYDVKM. The CDR3 bases are TGTGCCAGCAGTGCGGGACAGGGATGGTATGGCTACACCTTC. Translated: CASSAGQGWYGYTF.

The CDR3, as DNA: TGCAGCGTTGCCCGGCAGGGAGGGACCGGGGAGCTGTTTTTT. Its translation is CSVARQGGTGELFF. V gene TRBV29-1 combines with J gene TRBJ2-2; 7 bases match TRBD2. With V trimmed by 4 bases and J by 5 bases, 7 bases remained unmatched. Looked up from germline, CDR1 is SQVTM and CDR2 is ANQGSEA. The CDR3 loop spans 14 amino acids.

This clone has only a few counts. Here the CDR3 reads CASSFVGGSSYEQYF. In DNA, the CDR3 is TGTGCCAGCAGCTTTGTTGGCGGGAGCTCCTACGAGCAGTACTTC. The chain employs TRBV7-9 and TRBJ2-7, with 7 bases lining up with TRBD2. CDR3 length equals 15 residues. Trimming took 3 bases from V and 0 from J; bases not matched to a gene: 5. In germline, CDR1 is SEHNR, CDR2 FQNEAQ (reference sequence).

The chain recombines TRBV28 with TRBJ1-5; perhaps TRBD1 as D (6 bases). The CDR3 runs to 15 residues. CDR1 and CDR2 from the germline V gene are MDHEN and SYDVKM. The CDR3 coding sequence is TGTGGGACAACGGTGGGATTGTCCGGGACACGGCCCCAGCATTTT. Its protein is CGTTVGLSGTRPQHF.

The genes are TRBV10-1 and TRBJ2-2, with 7 bases fitting TRBD2. Looked up from germline, CDR1 is WNHNN and CDR2 is SYGVQD (reference sequence). This CDR3 has 18 amino acids. The trim removed 8 bases at V and 0 bases at J, leaving 15 bases unmatched. The CDR3 spells CASPGPDSSGSNTGELFF. The CDR3, as DNA: TGCGCCAGCCCCGGCCCGGATTCTAGCGGATCGAACACCGGGGAGCTGTTTTTT.

V usage is TRBV2 and J usage is TRBJ2-1; the match to TRBD2 covers 12 bases. Germline V lookup: CDR1 SNHLY, CDR2 FYNNEI. The CDR3 runs 17 residues. V was clipped by 4 bases and J by 8 bases; unmatched bases: 12. The CDR3 protein is CASSVPSTSGRLYEQFF. The CDR3 region has the DNA TGTGCCAGCAGTGTCCCCTCGACTAGCGGGAGACTCTATGAGCAGTTCTTC.